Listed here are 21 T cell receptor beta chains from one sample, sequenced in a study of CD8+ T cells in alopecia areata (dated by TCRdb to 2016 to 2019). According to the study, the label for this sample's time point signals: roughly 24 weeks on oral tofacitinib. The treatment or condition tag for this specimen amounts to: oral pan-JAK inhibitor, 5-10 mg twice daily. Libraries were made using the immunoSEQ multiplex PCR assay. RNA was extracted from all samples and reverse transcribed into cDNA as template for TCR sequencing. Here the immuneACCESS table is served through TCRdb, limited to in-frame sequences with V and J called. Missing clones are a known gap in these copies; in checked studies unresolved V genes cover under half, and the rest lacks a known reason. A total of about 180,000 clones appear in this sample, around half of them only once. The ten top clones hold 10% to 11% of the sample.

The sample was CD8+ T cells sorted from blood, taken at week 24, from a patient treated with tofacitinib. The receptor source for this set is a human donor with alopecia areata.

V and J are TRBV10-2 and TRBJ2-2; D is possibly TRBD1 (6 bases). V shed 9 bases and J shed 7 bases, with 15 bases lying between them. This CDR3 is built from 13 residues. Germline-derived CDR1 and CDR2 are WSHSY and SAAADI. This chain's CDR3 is CASEARGGGELFF. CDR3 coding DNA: TGCGCCAGTGAGGCCAGGGGCGGCGGGGAGCTGTTTTTT.

In DNA form, the CDR3 reads TGTGCCAGCAGCCTAGCTTCTGGGGCCAACGTCCTGACTTTC. Translation: CASSLASGANVLTF. This chain connects TRBV25-1 to TRBJ2-6; D is perhaps TRBD2 (5 bases). CDR1 is MGHDK, CDR2 SYGVNS, per germline. The CDR3 extends over 14 amino acids. The V end was cut by 6 bases, the J end by 1 base, with 7 bases between.

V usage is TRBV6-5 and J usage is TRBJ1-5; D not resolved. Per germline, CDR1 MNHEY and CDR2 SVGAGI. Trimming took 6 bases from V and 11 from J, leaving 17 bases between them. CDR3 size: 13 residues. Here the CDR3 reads CASSDDPLRAQHF. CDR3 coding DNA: TGTGCCAGCAGCGACGACCCATTAAGGGCCCAGCATTTT.

The CDR3 protein is CASSRGNQPQHF. CDR3 DNA sequence: TGTGCCAGTAGTAGAGGCAATCAGCCCCAGCATTTT. The J gene is TRBJ1-5, the V gene TRBV19; D gene ambiguous. The germline V and J ends were trimmed by 4 bases and 2 bases, with 3 bases remaining between them. This CDR3 contains 12 residues. The germline V gene encodes CDR1 LNHDA and CDR2 SQIVND (reference sequence).

The CDR3 protein is CASSVVLNNEQFF. The CDR3 bases are TGTGCCAGCAGCGTGGTCCTCAACAATGAGCAGTTCTTC. The rearrangement uses TRBV14 and TRBJ2-1; no reliable D call. Trimming removed 5 bases at V and 5 bases at J, with 10 bases between. The CDR3 is 13 residues long. Germline lookup yields CDR1 SGHDN and CDR2 FVKESK.

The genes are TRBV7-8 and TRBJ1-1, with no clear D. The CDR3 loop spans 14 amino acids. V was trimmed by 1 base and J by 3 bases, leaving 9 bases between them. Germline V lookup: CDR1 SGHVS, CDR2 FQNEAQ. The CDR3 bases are TGTGCCAGCAGCTTAGGGGGTTTCGACACTGAAGCTTTCTTT. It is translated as CASSLGGFDTEAFF.

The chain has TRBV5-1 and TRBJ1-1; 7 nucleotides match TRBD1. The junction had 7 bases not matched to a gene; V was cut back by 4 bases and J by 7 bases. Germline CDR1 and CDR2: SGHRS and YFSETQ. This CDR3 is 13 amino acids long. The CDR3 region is CASSLPGQNEAFF. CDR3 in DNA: TGCGCCAGCAGCCTACCGGGACAGAATGAAGCTTTCTTT.

CDR3 protein: CASSQDREFAYGYTF. Written as DNA, the CDR3 is TGCGCCAGCAGCCAAGATAGGGAGTTTGCCTATGGCTACACCTTC. This chain links TRBV4-3 with TRBJ1-2; the D is unclear. CDR3 length: 15 residues. Per germline, CDR1 LGHNA and CDR2 YSLEER. The germline V and J ends were trimmed by 0 bases and 4 bases, with 12 bases remaining between them.

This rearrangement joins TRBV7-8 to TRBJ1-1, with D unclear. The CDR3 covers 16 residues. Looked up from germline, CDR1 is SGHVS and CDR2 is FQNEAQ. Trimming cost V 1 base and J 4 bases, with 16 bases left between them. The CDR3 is CASSLEVTEAVTEAFF. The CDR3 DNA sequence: TGTGCCAGCAGCTTAGAAGTTACGGAGGCAGTCACTGAAGCTTTCTTT. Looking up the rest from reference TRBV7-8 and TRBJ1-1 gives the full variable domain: GAGVSQSPRYKVAKRGQDVALRCDPISGHVSLFWYQQALGQGPEFLTYFQNEAQLDKSGLPSDRFFAERPEGSVSTLKIQRTQQEDSAVYLCASSLEVTEAVTEAFFGQGTRLTVV.

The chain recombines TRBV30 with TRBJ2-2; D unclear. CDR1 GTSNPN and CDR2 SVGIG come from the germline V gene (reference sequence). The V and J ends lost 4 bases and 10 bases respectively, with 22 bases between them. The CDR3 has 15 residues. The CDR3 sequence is CAWTPLGRTPEELFF. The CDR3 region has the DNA TGTGCCTGGACCCCCTTAGGCCGGACCCCGGAGGAGCTGTTTTTT. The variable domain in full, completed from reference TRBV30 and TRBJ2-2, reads SQTIHQWPATLVQPVGSPLSLECTVEGTSNPNLYWYRQAAGRGLQLLFYSVGIGQISSEVPQNLSASRPQDRQFILSSKKLLLSDSGFYLCAWTPLGRTPEELFFGEGSRLTVL.

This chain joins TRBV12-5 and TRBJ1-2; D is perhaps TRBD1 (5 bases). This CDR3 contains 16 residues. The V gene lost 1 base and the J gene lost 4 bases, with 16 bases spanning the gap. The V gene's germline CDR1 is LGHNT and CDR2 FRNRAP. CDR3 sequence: CASGLAGTGDPYGYTF. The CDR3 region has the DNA TGTGCTAGTGGTTTGGCCGGGACTGGGGACCCCTATGGCTACACCTTC.

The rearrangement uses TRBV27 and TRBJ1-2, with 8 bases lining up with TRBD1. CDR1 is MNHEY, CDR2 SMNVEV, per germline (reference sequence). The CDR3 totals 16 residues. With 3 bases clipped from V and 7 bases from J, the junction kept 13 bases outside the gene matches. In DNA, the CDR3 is TGTGCCAGCAGTTTCGGGGGCCTTGACAGGGGTGGTGGCTACACCTTC. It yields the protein CASSFGGLDRGGGYTF.

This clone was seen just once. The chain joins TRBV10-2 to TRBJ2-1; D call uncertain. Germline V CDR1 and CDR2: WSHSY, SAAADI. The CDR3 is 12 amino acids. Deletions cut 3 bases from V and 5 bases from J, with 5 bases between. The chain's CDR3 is CASSEQNNEQFF. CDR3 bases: TGCGCCAGCAGTGAACAGAACAATGAGCAGTTCTTC.

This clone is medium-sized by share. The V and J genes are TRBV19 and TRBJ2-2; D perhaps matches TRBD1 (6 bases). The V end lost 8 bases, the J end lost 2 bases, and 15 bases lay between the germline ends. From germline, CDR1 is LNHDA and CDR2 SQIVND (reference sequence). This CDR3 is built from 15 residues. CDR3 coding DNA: TGTGCCAGTCTTAACAGGGACGCAAACACCGGGGAGCTGTTTTTT. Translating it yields CASLNRDANTGELFF.

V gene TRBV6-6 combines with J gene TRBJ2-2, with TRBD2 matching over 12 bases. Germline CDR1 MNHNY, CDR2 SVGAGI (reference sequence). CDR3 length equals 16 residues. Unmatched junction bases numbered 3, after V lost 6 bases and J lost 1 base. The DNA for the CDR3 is TGTGCCAGCAGCCGGGGACTAGCGGGGAACACCGGGGAGCTGTTTTTT. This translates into CASSRGLAGNTGELFF.

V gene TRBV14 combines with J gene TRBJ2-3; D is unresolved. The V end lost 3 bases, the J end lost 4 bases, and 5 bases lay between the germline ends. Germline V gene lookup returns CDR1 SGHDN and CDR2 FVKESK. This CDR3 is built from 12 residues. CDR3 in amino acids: CASSHEPDTQYF. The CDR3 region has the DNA TGTGCCAGCAGCCACGAGCCAGATACGCAGTATTTT. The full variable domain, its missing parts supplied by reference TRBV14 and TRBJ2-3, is EAGVTQFPSHSVIEKGQTVTLRCDPISGHDNLYWYRRVMGKEIKFLLHFVKESKQDESGMPNNRFLAERTGGTYSTLKVQPAELEDSGVYFCASSHEPDTQYFGPGTRLTVL.

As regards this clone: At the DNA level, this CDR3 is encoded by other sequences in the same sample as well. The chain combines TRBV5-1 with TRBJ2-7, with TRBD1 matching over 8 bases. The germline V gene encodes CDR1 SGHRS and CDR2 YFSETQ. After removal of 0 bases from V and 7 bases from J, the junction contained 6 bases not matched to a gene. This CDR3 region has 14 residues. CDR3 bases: TGCGCCAGCAGCTTGGTCCAGGGGGCGGAGGAGCAGTACTTC. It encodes CASSLVQGAEEQYF.

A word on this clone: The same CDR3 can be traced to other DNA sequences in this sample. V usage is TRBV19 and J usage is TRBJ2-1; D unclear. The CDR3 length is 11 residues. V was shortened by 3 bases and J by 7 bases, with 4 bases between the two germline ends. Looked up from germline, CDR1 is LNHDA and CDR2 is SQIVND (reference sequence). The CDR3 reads CASSIGNEQFF. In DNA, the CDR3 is TGTGCCAGTAGTATTGGGAATGAGCAGTTCTTC.

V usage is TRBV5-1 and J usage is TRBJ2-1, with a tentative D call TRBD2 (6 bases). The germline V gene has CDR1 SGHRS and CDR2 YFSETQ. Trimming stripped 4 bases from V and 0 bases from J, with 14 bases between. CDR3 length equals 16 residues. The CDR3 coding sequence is TGCGCCAGCAGCCCTCTAAGCGGGCCCTCCTACAATGAGCAGTTCTTC. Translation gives CASSPLSGPSYNEQFF.

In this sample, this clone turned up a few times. The CDR3 sequence is CASEKTRSSYNEQFF. The CDR3 region has the DNA TGTGCCAGCGAGAAGACTCGGAGCTCCTACAATGAGCAGTTCTTC. The chain has TRBV7-9 and TRBJ2-1, with D unclear. The CDR3 contains 15 residues. CDR1 SEHNR and CDR2 FQNEAQ come from the germline V gene (reference sequence). V was pared by 8 bases and J by 0 bases, with 14 bases between.

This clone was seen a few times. The CDR3 coding sequence is TGTGCCAGCAGCTTAGGGGGGACAGGGCGAGGCTACACCTTC. Its protein is CASSLGGTGRGYTF. This chain joins TRBV11-2 and TRBJ1-2, with 9 nucleotides matching TRBD1. The V and J ends lost 1 base and 8 bases, in that order; junction bases with no gene match: 5. This CDR3 comprises 14 residues. CDR1 is SGHAT and CDR2 is FQNNGV in the germline V gene.